Included here is one T cell receptor (beta chain) sequence, with context. Sequencing templates came from extracted RNA that was reverse transcribed into cDNA. Sequenced by immunoSEQ multiplex PCR; TCRdb stores in-frame clones only, minus some. The sample contains around 250,000 clones, around 67% of which appear only once. The data are from a study of CD8+ T cells in alopecia areata. About the study: For the treated group, dosing was oral tofacitinib at 5 to 10 mg twice daily.

Source: CD4+ T cells sorted from blood, taken at week 0. This sequence originates from a human donor with alopecia areata.

CDR3 region: CASSKGSRRHEQFF. The CDR3 nucleotides are TGTGCCAGCAGCAAAGGGTCCAGAAGACATGAGCAGTTCTTC. The chain couples TRBV7-2 to TRBJ2-1; D uncertain. Germline loops: CDR1 SGHTA, CDR2 FQGNSA. Trimming stripped 5 bases from V and 8 bases from J, with 16 bases between. The CDR3 loop spans 14 amino acids.